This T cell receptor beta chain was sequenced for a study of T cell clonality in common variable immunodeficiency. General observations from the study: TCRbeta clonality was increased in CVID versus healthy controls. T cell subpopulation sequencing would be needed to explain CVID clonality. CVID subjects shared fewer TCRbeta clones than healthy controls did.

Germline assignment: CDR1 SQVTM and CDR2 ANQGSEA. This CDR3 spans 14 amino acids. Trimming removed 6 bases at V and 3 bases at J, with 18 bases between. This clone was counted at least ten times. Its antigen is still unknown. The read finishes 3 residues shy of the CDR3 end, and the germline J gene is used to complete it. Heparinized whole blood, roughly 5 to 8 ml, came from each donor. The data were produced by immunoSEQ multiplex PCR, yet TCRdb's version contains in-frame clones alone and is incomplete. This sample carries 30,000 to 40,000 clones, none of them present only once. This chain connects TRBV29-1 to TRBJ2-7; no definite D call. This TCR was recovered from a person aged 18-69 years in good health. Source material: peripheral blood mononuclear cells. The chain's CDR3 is CSVRGGQMIYEQYF. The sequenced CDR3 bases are TGCAGCGTAAGAGGTGGGCAGATGATCTACGAG.